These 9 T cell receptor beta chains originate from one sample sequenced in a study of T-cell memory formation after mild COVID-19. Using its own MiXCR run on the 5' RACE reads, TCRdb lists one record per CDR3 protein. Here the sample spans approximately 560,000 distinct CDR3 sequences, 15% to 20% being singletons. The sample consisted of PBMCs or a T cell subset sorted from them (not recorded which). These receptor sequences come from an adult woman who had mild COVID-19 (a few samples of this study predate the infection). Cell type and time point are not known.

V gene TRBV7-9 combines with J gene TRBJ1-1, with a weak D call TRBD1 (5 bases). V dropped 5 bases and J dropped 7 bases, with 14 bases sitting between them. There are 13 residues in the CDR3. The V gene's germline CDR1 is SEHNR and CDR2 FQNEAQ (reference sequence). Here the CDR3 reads CASSPAGRGEAFF. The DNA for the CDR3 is TGTGCCAGCAGCCCAGCGGGGCGAGGTGAAGCTTTCTTT.

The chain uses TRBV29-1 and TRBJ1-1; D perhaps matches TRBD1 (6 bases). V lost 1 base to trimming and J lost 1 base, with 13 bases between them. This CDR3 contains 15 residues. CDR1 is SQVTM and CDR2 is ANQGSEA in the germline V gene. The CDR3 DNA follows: TGCAGCGTTGAAGTGGCCGGGACACCGAACACTGAAGCTTTCTTT. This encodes CSVEVAGTPNTEAFF.

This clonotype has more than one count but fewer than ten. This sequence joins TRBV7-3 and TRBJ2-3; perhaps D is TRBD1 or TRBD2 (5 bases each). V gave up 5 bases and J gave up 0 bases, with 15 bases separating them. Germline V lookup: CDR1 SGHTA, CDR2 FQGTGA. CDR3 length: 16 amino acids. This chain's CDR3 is CASSPVGTESTDTQYF. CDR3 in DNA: TGTGCCAGCAGCCCTGTAGGGACGGAAAGCACAGATACGCAGTATTTT.

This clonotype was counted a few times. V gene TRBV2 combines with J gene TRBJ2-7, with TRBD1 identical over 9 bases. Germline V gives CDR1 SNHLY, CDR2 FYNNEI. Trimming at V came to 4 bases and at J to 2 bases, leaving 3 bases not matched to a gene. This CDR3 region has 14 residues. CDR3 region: CASSADRGPYEQYF. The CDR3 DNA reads TGTGCCAGCAGTGCGGACAGGGGCCCCTACGAGCAGTACTTC.

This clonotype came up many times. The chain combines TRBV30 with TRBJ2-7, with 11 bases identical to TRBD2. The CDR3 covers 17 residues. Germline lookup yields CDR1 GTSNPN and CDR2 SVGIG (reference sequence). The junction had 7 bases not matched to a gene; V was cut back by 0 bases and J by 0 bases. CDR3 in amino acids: CAWSVLGGLAGSYEQYF. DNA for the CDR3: TGTGCCTGGAGTGTACTTGGCGGACTAGCGGGCTCCTACGAGCAGTACTTC.

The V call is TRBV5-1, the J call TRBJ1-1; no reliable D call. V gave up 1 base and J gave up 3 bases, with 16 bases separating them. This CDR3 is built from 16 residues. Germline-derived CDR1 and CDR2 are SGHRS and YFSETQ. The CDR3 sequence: CASSLSVASGDTEAFF. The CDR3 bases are TGCGCCAGCAGCTTGAGTGTGGCTAGTGGGGACACTGAAGCTTTCTTT.

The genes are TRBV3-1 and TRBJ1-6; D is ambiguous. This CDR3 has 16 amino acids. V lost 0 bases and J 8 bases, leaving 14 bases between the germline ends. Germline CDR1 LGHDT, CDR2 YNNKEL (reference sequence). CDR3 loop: CASSQDWMGSYSPLHF. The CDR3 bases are TGTGCCAGCAGCCAAGATTGGATGGGGTCGTATTCACCCCTCCACTTT. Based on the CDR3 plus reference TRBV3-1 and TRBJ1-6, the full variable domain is DTAVSQTPKYLVTQMGNDKSIKCEQNLGHDTMYWYKQDSKKFLKIMFSYNNKELIINETVPNRFSPKSPDKAHLNLHINSLELGDSAVYFCASSQDWMGSYSPLHFGNGTRLTVT.

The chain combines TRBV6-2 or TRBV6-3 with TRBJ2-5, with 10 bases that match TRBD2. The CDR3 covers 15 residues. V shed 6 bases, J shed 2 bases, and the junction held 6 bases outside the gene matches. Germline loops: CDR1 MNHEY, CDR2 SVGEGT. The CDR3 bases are TGTGCCAGCAGGACCCCTAGCGGGAGACAAGAGACCCAGTACTTC. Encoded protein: CASRTPSGRQETQYF.

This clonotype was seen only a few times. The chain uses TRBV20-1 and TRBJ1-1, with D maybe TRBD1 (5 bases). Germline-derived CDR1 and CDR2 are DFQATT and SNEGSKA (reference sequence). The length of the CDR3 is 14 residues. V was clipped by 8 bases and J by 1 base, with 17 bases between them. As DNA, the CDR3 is TGCAGTCCCATGGGGGGGGTTGGGAACACTGAAGCTTTCTTT. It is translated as CSPMGGVGNTEAFF.